These 24 T cell receptor beta chains were all obtained from the same sample, sequenced in a study of a mutant IDH1 vaccine in newly diagnosed glioma. TCRdb's table, derived via immunoSEQ multiplex PCR, lists solely in-frame clones and lacks some. The sample contains 60,000 to 70,000 clones, roughly four fifths of which appear only once. For these TCRs, the target antigens are not known. Time point: week 47, end of study. A 20-mer mutant IDH1 peptide at 300 ug was injected subcutaneously with topical imiquimod. The source was PBMCs, collected from a glioma patient whose treatment included an IDH1 peptide vaccine. These receptors all stem from a man aged 25-45 years with glioma.

This chain connects TRBV9 to TRBJ2-2; the D is unclear. There are 15 residues in the CDR3. The V and J ends lost 0 bases and 6 bases respectively, with 12 bases between them. The V gene's germline CDR1 is SGDLS and CDR2 YYNGEE. CDR3 loop: CASSVAAAGAGELFF. As DNA, the CDR3 is TGTGCCAGCAGCGTAGCGGCGGCTGGGGCCGGGGAGCTGTTTTTT.

This clone was observed a few times. This rearrangement joins TRBV6-5 to TRBJ1-1; 7 bases fit TRBD1. The germline CDR1 and CDR2 sequences are MNHEY and SVGAGI. With V trimmed by 4 bases and J by 1 base, 3 bases remained unmatched. The CDR3 covers 14 residues. The CDR3 loop reads CASSWGQRNTEAFF. CDR3 DNA sequence: TGTGCCAGCAGTTGGGGACAGAGGAACACTGAAGCTTTCTTT.

This clone was seen just once. V and J are TRBV9 and TRBJ2-5; D may be TRBD1 or TRBD2 (6 bases each). V gave up 0 bases and J gave up 5 bases, with 17 bases separating them. In germline, CDR1 is SGDLS, CDR2 YYNGEE. The CDR3 extends over 16 amino acids. In nucleotides, the CDR3 is TGTGCCAGCAGCGTAGGAGGTGGAGGGGGGAGGGAGACCCAGTACTTC. Encoded protein: CASSVGGGGGRETQYF.

The V call is TRBV5-1, the J call TRBJ1-4; D is uncertain. This CDR3 has 18 residues. The V and J ends lost 3 bases and 3 bases respectively, with 21 bases between them. Germline V lookup: CDR1 SGHRS, CDR2 YFSETQ. The CDR3 nucleotides read TGCGCCAGCAGCTCGGCCGTGAGGGCTGCCGAGGCTAATGAAAAACTGTTTTTT. Protein: CASSSAVRAAEANEKLFF.

V usage is TRBV5-6 and J usage is TRBJ1-5; no clear D gene. The germline V gene encodes CDR1 SGHDT and CDR2 YYEEEE. The CDR3 contains 14 residues. V was clipped by 2 bases and J by 0 bases, with 6 bases between them. For the CDR3, the DNA is TGTGCCAGCAGCTTATGGTATAGCAATCAGCCCCAGCATTTT. Its protein is CASSLWYSNQPQHF.

The table lists this clone with a few counts. This chain links TRBV2 with TRBJ1-1, with D tentatively TRBD1 (6 bases). Trimming pared 6 bases from V and 12 bases from J, leaving 20 bases between. This CDR3 region has 13 residues. Germline V gene data show CDR1 as SNHLY and CDR2 as FYNNEI. CDR3 region: CASRNSGVMRSFF. Written as DNA, the CDR3 is TGTGCCAGCAGAAATTCAGGGGTAATGCGTTCTTTCTTT.

The rearrangement uses TRBV7-9 and TRBJ2-7, with D perhaps matching TRBD1 (6 bases). Germline-derived CDR1 and CDR2 are SEHNR and FQNEAQ (reference sequence). V was shortened by 4 bases and J by 6 bases, with 16 bases between the two germline ends. This CDR3 comprises 14 residues. DNA for the CDR3: TGTGCCAGCAGCTCCCGAGGGGGTTTTGTCGAGCAGTACTTC. Its protein is CASSSRGGFVEQYF.

The chain uses TRBV2 and TRBJ2-5; D ambiguous. Deletions cut 6 bases from V and 2 bases from J, with 13 bases between. The V gene's germline CDR1 is SNHLY and CDR2 FYNNEI. The CDR3 length is 14 residues. The chain's CDR3 is CASRRSPKQETQYF. The CDR3 DNA is TGTGCCAGCAGGCGGTCGCCGAAACAAGAGACCCAGTACTTC.

This clone occurred a few times. The chain employs TRBV28 and TRBJ1-4, with 7 bases aligning to TRBD1. The CDR3 has 15 residues. Germline CDR1 MDHEN, CDR2 SYDVKM. V was clipped by 6 bases and J by 8 bases; unmatched bases: 12. CDR3 protein: CASSQQGSAREKLFF. The CDR3 DNA follows: TGTGCCAGCAGCCAACAGGGGTCCGCCCGCGAAAAACTGTTTTTT.

The J gene is TRBJ1-1, the V gene TRBV29-1, with unresolved D. V was shortened by 4 bases and J by 1 base, with 10 bases between the two germline ends. The CDR3 runs 13 residues. Germline CDR1 SQVTM, CDR2 ANQGSEA. Written as DNA, the CDR3 is TGCAGCGTTGCGTTCGGCTCGAACACTGAAGCTTTCTTT. As protein: CSVAFGSNTEAFF.

This rearrangement joins TRBV7-6 to TRBJ1-5; no firm D call. Trimming cost V 1 base and J 5 bases, with 6 bases left between them. Germline CDR1 reads SGHVS; CDR2 reads FNYEAQ. The CDR3 sequence is 13 residues long. The CDR3 nucleotides read TGTGCCAGCAGCTTAGGAGCAGATCAGCCCCAGCATTTT. Its protein product is CASSLGADQPQHF.

This clone was seen a handful of times. DNA of the CDR3: TGTGCCAGTAGTATAGTGACGGGGGGTAATCAGCCCCAGCATTTT. This sequence encodes CASSIVTGGNQPQHF. The chain uses TRBV19 and TRBJ1-5, with a weak D call TRBD1 (5 bases). V was trimmed by 1 base and J by 4 bases, leaving 11 bases between them. The CDR3 is 15 residues long. Germline V CDR1 and CDR2: LNHDA, SQIVND (reference sequence).

Turning to this clone: Other DNA sequences in this specimen translate into the identical CDR3. The J gene is TRBJ1-5, the V gene TRBV6-1; TRBD1 might be the D (6 bases). The length of the CDR3 is 15 residues. Germline CDR1 and CDR2: MNHNS and SASEGT. The V end lost 7 bases, the J end lost 4 bases, and 17 bases lay between the germline ends. This CDR3 is CASILQGFENQPQHF. CDR3 bases: TGTGCCAGCATTTTACAGGGTTTTGAAAATCAGCCCCAGCATTTT.

V gene TRBV9 combines with J gene TRBJ1-1; 9 nucleotides align to TRBD1. In germline, CDR1 is SGDLS, CDR2 YYNGEE. V dropped 0 bases and J dropped 2; count of bases not matched to a gene: 5. The CDR3 runs to 16 residues. The CDR3 loop is CASSVGQGGGNTEAFF. The CDR3 DNA reads as TGTGCCAGCAGCGTAGGACAGGGGGGCGGAAACACTGAAGCTTTCTTT.

This chain connects TRBV6-1 to TRBJ1-1; D is unclear. Trimming shortened V by 6 bases and J by 1 base, and 12 bases separated the two germline ends. The V gene's germline CDR1 is MNHNS and CDR2 SASEGT. The CDR3 spans 14 residues. This CDR3 is CASSQNLANTEAFF. The CDR3, as DNA: TGTGCCAGCAGCCAAAATCTGGCGAACACTGAAGCTTTCTTT.

This clone was observed a few times. The chain has TRBV28 and TRBJ1-2; the match to TRBD1 covers 7 bases. V lost 11 bases and J lost 3; bases outside the gene matches: 21. This CDR3 has 17 residues. Germline V gene lookup returns CDR1 MDHEN and CDR2 SYDVKM. CDR3 bases: TGTGCCGGCGGGGCGGCCCCGTCATGGACAGGAGACTATGGCTACACCTTC. This sequence encodes CAGGAAPSWTGDYGYTF.

This clone turned up a few times. This rearrangement joins TRBV6-5 to TRBJ1-1, with D maybe TRBD1 (5 bases). V shed 6 bases and J shed 0 bases, with 11 bases lying between them. The germline V gene encodes CDR1 MNHEY and CDR2 SVGAGI. The CDR3 sequence is 14 residues long. This CDR3 reads CASSGRGMNTEAFF. The CDR3 DNA reads as TGTGCCAGCAGCGGAAGGGGCATGAACACTGAAGCTTTCTTT.

The CDR3 here is CASSPPTNEKLFF. In DNA, the CDR3 is TGTGCCAGCTCACCGCCTACTAATGAAAAACTGTTTTTT. The chain uses TRBV18 and TRBJ1-4; unclear D gene. Deletions cut 3 bases from V and 2 bases from J, with 4 bases between. CDR3 length: 13 residues. The germline V gene encodes CDR1 KGHSH and CDR2 LQKENI.

The chain joins TRBV27 to TRBJ2-7, with a tentative D call TRBD2 (6 bases). This CDR3 is 14 amino acids long. Trimming removed 8 bases from V and 5 bases from J, with 19 bases in between. Germline-derived CDR1 and CDR2 are MNHEY and SMNVEV (reference sequence). The chain's CDR3 is CASRKWDSTDEQYF. The CDR3 DNA follows: TGTGCCAGCCGGAAATGGGACTCCACCGACGAGCAGTACTTC.

This chain links TRBV2 with TRBJ2-5; 11 nucleotides line up with TRBD2. J lost 5 bases, V lost 6 bases, and 5 bases had no gene match. The CDR3 loop spans 14 amino acids. Germline assignment: CDR1 SNHLY and CDR2 FYNNEI. CDR3 sequence reads: CASRKTSGAETQYF. CDR3 sequence (DNA): TGTGCCAGCAGGAAGACTAGCGGGGCGGAGACCCAGTACTTC.

The J gene is TRBJ2-7, the V gene TRBV28; 9 positions agree with TRBD2. Germline V gene lookup returns CDR1 MDHEN and CDR2 SYDVKM. The V segment lost 3 bases and the J segment 3 bases; nucleotides outside the gene matches: 9. The CDR3 is 16 residues long. CDR3 in DNA: TGTGCCAGCAGTTTGTCCTTAGAGCGGGGGGTCTACGAGCAGTACTTC. Its protein is CASSLSLERGVYEQYF.

The rearrangement joins TRBV5-4 to TRBJ2-7; 8 positions match TRBD1. The trim removed 0 bases at V and 2 bases at J, leaving 1 base unmatched. Germline values: CDR1 SGHNT, CDR2 YYREEE (reference sequence). The CDR3 runs to 14 residues. Written as DNA, the CDR3 is TGTGCCAGCAGCTTGGGACAGGGGCCCTACGAGCAGTACTTC. Protein: CASSLGQGPYEQYF.

The rearrangement joins TRBV9 to TRBJ2-2; no firm D call. This CDR3 is built from 13 residues. The germline V and J ends were trimmed by 4 bases and 4 bases, with 8 bases remaining between them. Germline V gene sequence: CDR1 SGDLS, CDR2 YYNGEE. In nucleotides, the CDR3 is TGTGCCAGCAGCCCCCTCGCCACCGGGGAGCTGTTTTTT. Protein product: CASSPLATGELFF.

This clone has only one observation. The chain is built from TRBV27 and TRBJ2-2; D might be TRBD2 (6 bases). Trimming cost V 3 bases and J 1 base, with 9 bases left between them. Germline-derived CDR1 and CDR2 are MNHEY and SMNVEV (reference sequence). This CDR3 region has 15 residues. CDR3 DNA sequence: TGTGCCAGCAGTTTCAACGGGGGGAACACCGGGGAGCTGTTTTTT. It is translated as CASSFNGGNTGELFF.